This TCR beta chain was captured in a study of cytomegalovirus exposure and HLA in healthy donors. Whole-study findings and limits: The listing of 150 to 200 TCR beta chains classed them as cytomegalovirus-associated.

In its sample, this clone was seen once. What it binds is unknown. A multiplex PCR was run with 60 Vbeta primers and 13 Jbeta primers. TCRdb's copy holds only in-frame clones and misses some; the assay was immunoSEQ multiplex PCR. The sample lists 76,000 or so clones, around 70% occurring once. The CDR3 has 19 residues. CDR1 and CDR2 from the germline V gene are SGHVS and FNYEAQ. V lost 3 bases and J lost 0, with 18 bases in between. The specimen was PBMCs. The V and J genes are TRBV7-6 and TRBJ1-6; D might be TRBD1 (5 bases). This receptor was taken from a woman in her thirties or forties in good health and CMV-seropositive. The CDR3 DNA follows: TGTGCCAGCAGCTTCATGGCCAGGGAAGAAAGCTCCTATAATTCACCCCTCCACTTT. Encoded protein: CASSFMAREESSYNSPLHF.